This T cell receptor beta chain stems from a study of blood T cell repertoires in COVID-19. Method: immunoSEQ multiplex PCR; TCRdb's copy keeps in-frame clones and lacks some. This sample has approximately 470,000 clones, with about 85% found just once. Trimming pared 4 bases from V and 5 bases from J, leaving 8 bases between. The length of the CDR3 is 12 residues. Per germline, CDR1 MDHEN and CDR2 SYDVKM. The material sequenced was PBMCs or T cells enriched from blood (not recorded which). The V and J genes are TRBV28 and TRBJ1-2; D is ambiguous. This clonotype was obtained from a woman aged 18-29 years who had recovered from COVID-19. The CDR3 DNA reads TGTGCCAGCAGTTCTCTACCGTATGGCTACACCTTC. Encoded protein: CASSSLPYGYTF.